Listed below are T cell receptor beta chains from one sample, sequenced in a study of T cells after posttransplantation cyclophosphamide. Here immunoSEQ multiplex PCR was the method, and the copy in TCRdb shows in-frame clones only, minus some. Recorded here are over 20,000 clones, none singletons. What was sequenced was PBMCs. The receptor set was obtained from a man aged 50 or older in good health, CMV-negative, and a related stem cell transplant donor. Each CDR3 is given with its conserved first and last residue. A D gene is named only where the DNA matches it firmly. Clone size is stated in some rows and not others, as once, few, many or a class when expanded.

CASSQDLADYNEQFF TGTGCCAGCAGCCAAGACCTAGCGGACTACAATGAGCAGTTCTTC TRBJ2-1 TRBD2 15 TRBV4-2 many
CASSLAKAGFKDTEAFF TGTGCCAGCAGCTTAGCTAAGGCAGGGTTCAAGGACACTGAAGCTTTCTTT TRBJ1-1 - 17 TRBV7-9 many
CASSPSPGNWNEKLFF TGTGCCAGCAGTCCATCCCCCGGGAACTGGAATGAAAAACTGTTTTTT TRBJ1-4 - 16 TRBV27 many
CSVETGNYGYTF TGCAGCGTTGAAACAGGGAACTATGGCTACACCTTC TRBJ1-2 - 12 TRBV29-1 many
CASGGGQGRGTEALF TGTGCCAGCGGGGGGGGTCAGGGGCGCGGCACTGAAGCTCTCTTT TRBJ1-1 - 15 TRBV2 few
CASSEPSINSQPQHF TGTGCCAGCAGTGAACCGAGTATCAACAGCCAGCCCCAGCATTTT TRBJ1-5 - 15 TRBV6-1 many
CASRGLRAGVNEKLFF TGTGCCAGCCGCGGCCTGCGGGCAGGAGTTAATGAAAAACTGTTTTTT TRBJ1-4 - 16 TRBV27 many
CASSEGQSTYEQYF TGTGCCAGCAGCGAAGGACAGAGTACCTACGAGCAGTACTTC TRBJ2-7 - 14 TRBV9 few
CASSSGLDRTDTQYF TGTGCCAGCAGCTCGGGTCTCGATAGAACAGATACGCAGTATTTT TRBJ2-3 - 15 TRBV13 many
CASSLGGLQETQYF TGCGCCAGCAGCTTGGGGGGCCTACAAGAGACCCAGTACTTC TRBJ2-5 - 14 TRBV5-1 many
CASSARTSTYEQYF TGTGCCAGCAGTGCTCGGACTAGTACCTACGAGCAGTACTTC TRBJ2-7 TRBD2 14 TRBV6-1 many
CASSPGAGVGNTIYF TGTGCCAGCAGCCCCGGCGCGGGAGTTGGAAACACCATATATTTT TRBJ1-3 - 15 TRBV9 many
CASSLYSRTSGSSTDTQYF TGTGCCAGCAGCCTTTACTCCCGGACTAGCGGGAGCAGCACAGATACGCAGTATTTT TRBJ2-3 TRBD2 19 TRBV11-2 many
CASNSGGYNQPQHF TGTGCCAGCAATTCAGGGGGTTACAATCAGCCCCAGCATTTT TRBJ1-5 TRBD1 14 TRBV6-1 many
CASTRGTNTGELFF TGTGCCAGCACACGGGGGACGAACACCGGGGAGCTGTTTTTT TRBJ2-2 - 14 TRBV2 many
CASSLGGLGGRNYEQYF TGTGCCAGCAGCTTAGGAGGTCTAGGGGGTCGGAACTACGAGCAGTACTTC TRBJ2-7 - 17 TRBV11-2 many
CASRLAGGSETQYF TGTGCCAGTCGTCTGGCGGGAGGATCTGAGACCCAGTACTTC TRBJ2-5 TRBD2 14 TRBV19 many
CASTGHEQLF TGTGCCAGTACAGGGCATGAGCAGCTCTTC TRBJ2-1 - 10 TRBV28 -
CASSHEGGFYEQYF TGCGCCAGCAGCCATGAAGGAGGGTTCTACGAGCAGTACTTC TRBJ2-7 - 14 TRBV4-1 many
CASSPTQGAEGYTF TGTGCCAGCTCACCCACGCAGGGGGCGGAGGGCTACACCTTC TRBJ1-2 TRBD1 14 TRBV18 many
CASSFGGTVNTEAFF TGTGCCAGCAGCTTCGGAGGGACAGTGAACACTGAAGCTTTCTTT TRBJ1-1 TRBD1 15 TRBV7-8 many
CASGQSVSGANVLTF TGTGCCAGCGGACAGTCTGTATCTGGGGCCAACGTCCTGACTTTC TRBJ2-6 - 15 TRBV13 many
CASGETGGYTGELFF TGTGCTAGTGGAGAGACAGGAGGTTACACCGGGGAGCTGTTTTTT TRBJ2-2 - 15 TRBV12-5 many
CASRGGYEQYF TGTGCCAGTAGAGGGGGCTACGAGCAGTACTTC TRBJ2-7 - 11 TRBV19 many
CASSEGSGSDEQFF TGCGCCAGCAGTGAAGGTAGCGGGAGTGATGAGCAGTTCTTC TRBJ2-1 TRBD2 14 TRBV10-1 many
CASSLLSSEKLFF TGTGCCAGCAGTTTATTATCCAGTGAAAAACTGTTTTTT TRBJ1-4 - 13 TRBV27 many
CAWSGGHNSLLHF TGTGCCTGGAGTGGGGGCCATAATTCACTCCTCCACTTT TRBJ1-6 - 13 TRBV30 many
CASSLGTSGSTDTQYF TGTGCCAGCAGCTTAGGGACTAGCGGGAGCACAGATACGCAGTATTTT TRBJ2-3 TRBD2 16 TRBV11-3 many
CASSHPGSGYTF TGTGCCAGCAGCCACCCCGGGAGCGGCTACACCTTC TRBJ1-2 - 12 TRBV6-1 -
CASSAGTAGGMEKLFF TGTGCCAGCAGCGCTGGGACGGCCGGGGGTATGGAAAAACTGTTTTTT TRBJ1-4 - 16 TRBV13 many
CASSPTGHGEQYF TGTGCCAGCTCACCCACAGGACATGGCGAGCAGTACTTC TRBJ2-7 - 13 TRBV18 many
CASSSGQGPSEQYF TGTGCCAGCAGTTCAGGACAGGGCCCATCCGAGCAGTACTTC TRBJ2-7 TRBD1 14 TRBV27 many
CASSLAGESQETQYF TGTGCCAGCAGCTTAGCGGGAGAGAGCCAAGAGACCCAGTACTTC TRBJ2-5 - 15 TRBV7-9 many
CSVEEGGGPNQPQHF TGCAGCGTTGAAGAGGGGGGGGGCCCGAATCAGCCCCAGCATTTT TRBJ1-5 - 15 TRBV29-1 many
CASSMRGNTEAFF TGCGCCAGCAGCATGAGAGGGAACACTGAAGCTTTCTTT TRBJ1-1 - 13 TRBV10-1 many
CASSLGTENTEAFF TGTGCCAGCAGCCTCGGGACAGAGAACACTGAAGCTTTCTTT TRBJ1-1 TRBD1 14 TRBV5-4 many
CASGVKGYTIYF TGTGCCAGCGGAGTGAAGGGGTACACCATATATTTT TRBJ1-3 - 12 TRBV2 many
CASSIPGRTYEQYF TGTGCCAGTAGTATTCCCGGGAGGACTTACGAGCAGTACTTC TRBJ2-7 TRBD2 14 TRBV19 many
CASSLAAGRGNTIYF TGCGCCAGCAGCTTGGCGGCAGGGAGGGGGAACACCATATATTTT TRBJ1-3 - 15 TRBV5-1 many
CASSLSSPLHNEQFF TGTGCCAGCAGCTTATCCTCCCCCCTCCACAATGAGCAGTTCTTC TRBJ2-1 - 15 TRBV11-1 many
CASSESGRDTGELFF TGTGCCAGCAGCGAAAGCGGGAGGGACACCGGGGAGCTGTTTTTT TRBJ2-2 TRBD2 15 TRBV7-9 many
CASSRAGNEQYF TGTGCCAGCAGCCGGGCGGGGAACGAGCAGTACTTC TRBJ2-7 - 12 TRBV5-6 few
CSVVGLAGGGDEQFF TGCAGCGTTGTAGGGTTAGCGGGAGGTGGGGATGAGCAGTTCTTC TRBJ2-1 TRBD2 15 TRBV29-1 many
CASSRTVSAPYEQYF TGTGCCAGCAGTAGAACCGTAAGCGCGCCCTACGAGCAGTACTTC TRBJ2-7 - 15 TRBV6-5 many
CASRPGTVAYEQYF TGTGCCAGCAGACCCGGGACAGTCGCCTACGAGCAGTACTTC TRBJ2-7 TRBD1 14 TRBV2 many
CASSFETRNNEQFF TGTGCCAGCAGTTTCGAGACACGGAACAATGAGCAGTTCTTC TRBJ2-1 - 14 TRBV27 many
CASSSRDRATEAFF TGTGCCAGCAGCTCCAGAGACAGGGCCACTGAAGCTTTCTTT TRBJ1-1 TRBD1 14 TRBV11-2 many
CASSSGLAERDTQYF TGTGCCAGCAGCTCAGGACTAGCGGAACGAGATACGCAGTATTTT TRBJ2-3 TRBD2 15 TRBV7-3 many
CASSHEGQMNTEAFF TGCGCCAGCAGTCACGAGGGACAGATGAACACTGAAGCTTTCTTT TRBJ1-1 TRBD1 15 TRBV5-1 many